Listed below are T cell receptor beta chains from one sample, sequenced in a study of CD8+ T cells in alopecia areata. Produced via immunoSEQ multiplex PCR; TCRdb's table is partial and in-frame only. The sample gives approximately 210,000 clones, more than 55% of which show up once; more than 1% is in the top ten. Specimen: CD4+ T cells sorted from blood, collected between weeks 43 and 45, from a patient treated with tofacitinib. The receptors derive from a human donor with alopecia areata. CDR3s include the opening cysteine and the closing phenylalanine or tryptophan. Each record gives: CDR3 DNA, CDR3 protein, V gene, clone size, J gene, D gene. The D gene is left open where the match is weak. Size values are once, few and many counts, or a class for expanded clones, and some rows have none.

CDR3 DNA: TGCGCCAGCAGCCAAGAAATCGGGATCTTTACCTCACCCCTCCACTTT
CDR3 protein: CASSQEIGIFTSPLHF
V gene: TRBV4-3
clone size: .
J gene: TRBJ1-6
D gene: .

CDR3 DNA: TGTGCCAGCAGCTTGCTTGACAATGAGCAGTTCTTC
CDR3 protein: CASSLLDNEQFF
V gene: TRBV11-2
clone size: once
J gene: TRBJ2-1
D gene: .

CDR3 DNA: TGTGCCAGCAGCCTTATTGAGAACACTGAAGCTTTCTTT
CDR3 protein: CASSLIENTEAFF
V gene: TRBV6-5
clone size: .
J gene: TRBJ1-1
D gene: .

CDR3 DNA: TGCAGCGTCGCAACAGGGGGCCTTCTTGGCTACACCTTC
CDR3 protein: CSVATGGLLGYTF
V gene: TRBV29-1
clone size: few
J gene: TRBJ1-2
D gene: TRBD1

CDR3 DNA: TGCAGCGTTGAACACAGGATGGGGGAGACCCAGTACTTC
CDR3 protein: CSVEHRMGETQYF
V gene: TRBV29-1
clone size: .
J gene: TRBJ2-5
D gene: .

CDR3 DNA: TGTGCCACTGGACTAGCGGGGAACTACAATGAGCAGTTCTTC
CDR3 protein: CATGLAGNYNEQFF
V gene: TRBV10-3
clone size: few
J gene: TRBJ2-1
D gene: TRBD2

CDR3 DNA: TGTGCCACCAGCAGAACAGGGGAGAGCACAGATACGCAGTATTTT
CDR3 protein: CATSRTGESTDTQYF
V gene: TRBV15
clone size: .
J gene: TRBJ2-3
D gene: TRBD1

CDR3 DNA: TGTGCCAGCAGCCCACAGGGCATCACTGAAGCTTTCTTT
CDR3 protein: CASSPQGITEAFF
V gene: TRBV7-9
clone size: few
J gene: TRBJ1-1
D gene: .

CDR3 DNA: TGTGCCACCAGCAGAGGTCAAGAGACCCAGTACTTC
CDR3 protein: CATSRGQETQYF
V gene: TRBV15
clone size: .
J gene: TRBJ2-5
D gene: .

CDR3 DNA: TGTGCCAGCAGTCCATCCAGGGGCTACGAGCAGTACTTC
CDR3 protein: CASSPSRGYEQYF
V gene: TRBV5-4
clone size: .
J gene: TRBJ2-7
D gene: .

CDR3 DNA: TGCAGCGCCCCAGTACAGGGGGGTTATGGCTACACCTTC
CDR3 protein: CSAPVQGGYGYTF
V gene: TRBV29-1
clone size: .
J gene: TRBJ1-2
D gene: TRBD1

CDR3 DNA: TGCAGCGGAAAGGCGCCTGGACAGTATTATGGCTACACCTTC
CDR3 protein: CSGKAPGQYYGYTF
V gene: TRBV29-1
clone size: .
J gene: TRBJ1-2
D gene: .

CDR3 DNA: TGCAGCGTGGGGACAGGGGGATCCTACAATGAGCAGTTCTTC
CDR3 protein: CSVGTGGSYNEQFF
V gene: TRBV29-1
clone size: .
J gene: TRBJ2-1
D gene: TRBD1

CDR3 DNA: TGTGCCAGCGTCGTCAGCCCCGATAATTCACCCCTCCACTTT
CDR3 protein: CASVVSPDNSPLHF
V gene: TRBV2
clone size: .
J gene: TRBJ1-6
D gene: .

CDR3 DNA: TGTGCCAGCAGCCTCACGACAGGGGGCATCTCTGGGGCCAACGTCCTGACTTTC
CDR3 protein: CASSLTTGGISGANVLTF
V gene: TRBV5-6
clone size: .
J gene: TRBJ2-6
D gene: TRBD1

CDR3 DNA: TGTGCCTGGAGTTCTCAACGGCGAAGGGGAGACGAGCAGTACTTC
CDR3 protein: CAWSSQRRRGDEQYF
V gene: TRBV30
clone size: .
J gene: TRBJ2-7
D gene: .

CDR3 DNA: TGTGCCAGCATCCATCCGAACACCGGGGAGCTGTTTTTT
CDR3 protein: CASIHPNTGELFF
V gene: TRBV6-6
clone size: few
J gene: TRBJ2-2
D gene: .

CDR3 DNA: TGTGCCAGCACCCTGAGGGGACAGGGGGCTAGGAATTCACCCCTCCACTTT
CDR3 protein: CASTLRGQGARNSPLHF
V gene: TRBV27
clone size: .
J gene: TRBJ1-6
D gene: TRBD1

CDR3 DNA: TGTGCCTGGAGTGTACCTAGCGGGGGGTACGAGCAGTACTTC
CDR3 protein: CAWSVPSGGYEQYF
V gene: TRBV30
clone size: .
J gene: TRBJ2-7
D gene: TRBD2

CDR3 DNA: TGTGCCAGCAGTAACCCTCCTACGAGGCAGTACTTC
CDR3 protein: CASSNPPTRQYF
V gene: TRBV28
clone size: .
J gene: TRBJ2-7
D gene: .

CDR3 DNA: TGTGCCAGCAGCTTCCCGGACATGAGGACGAACACTGAAGCTTTCTTT
CDR3 protein: CASSFPDMRTNTEAFF
V gene: TRBV11-2
clone size: .
J gene: TRBJ1-1
D gene: .

CDR3 DNA: TGTGCCAGTAGTACACTCCGGGACAGGTGGCGGCAGTTCTTC
CDR3 protein: CASSTLRDRWRQFF
V gene: TRBV19
clone size: .
J gene: TRBJ2-1
D gene: TRBD1

CDR3 DNA: TGTGCCAGCAGTTACTTTGGACAGAGCACAGATACGCAGTATTTT
CDR3 protein: CASSYFGQSTDTQYF
V gene: TRBV6-6
clone size: .
J gene: TRBJ2-3
D gene: .

CDR3 DNA: TGTGCCAGCAGTACGTTGACAGGGTCGAACTATGGCTACACCTTC
CDR3 protein: CASSTLTGSNYGYTF
V gene: TRBV2
clone size: .
J gene: TRBJ1-2
D gene: TRBD1

CDR3 DNA: TGCAGCGTTGAAGACGGGACAGCCCGCTCGTACTTC
CDR3 protein: CSVEDGTARSYF
V gene: TRBV29-1
clone size: .
J gene: TRBJ2-7
D gene: TRBD1